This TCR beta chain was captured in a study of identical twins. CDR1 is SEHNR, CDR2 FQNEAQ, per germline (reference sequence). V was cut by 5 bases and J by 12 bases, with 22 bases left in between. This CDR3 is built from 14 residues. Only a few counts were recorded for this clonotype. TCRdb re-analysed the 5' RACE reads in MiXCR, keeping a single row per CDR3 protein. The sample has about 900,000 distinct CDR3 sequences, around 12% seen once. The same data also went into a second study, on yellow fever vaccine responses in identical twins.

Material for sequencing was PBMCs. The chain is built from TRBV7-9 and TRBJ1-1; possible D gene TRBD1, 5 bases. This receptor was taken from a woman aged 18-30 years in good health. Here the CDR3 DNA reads TGTGCCAGCAGCGCAGGGACCGATTTTCTTGCGACTTTCTTT. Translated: CASSAGTDFLATFF.